This TCR beta chain was captured in a study of a mutant IDH1 vaccine in newly diagnosed glioma (dated by TCRdb to the early 2020s). At the level of the whole study: In the chemotherapy-containing groups, vaccination started alongside temozolomide cycles, whereas in patients who had radiotherapy alone it started 4-6 weeks after radiotherapy. The week-35 safety follow-up took place at visit V12, and the week-47 end of study took place at visit V13. Prior to enrollment, patients had been given standard therapy consisting of radiotherapy alone, temozolomide alone, or radiochemotherapy with temozolomide, with the combination given to most patients. Of the 25 to 40 treated patients, about 62% were male and around 40% were female, and the mean age was around 40 years. Peripheral blood was drawn at six visits: V03 (baseline), V05, V07, V10, V12 and V13. Longitudinal TCRB deep sequencing was performed for 25 to 30 treated patients wherever samples were available for exploratory analyses.

V is pruned by 5 bases and J by 4 bases, leaving 0 bases of the junction without a gene match. The germline V gene (reference sequence) sets CDR1 to GTSNPN and CDR2 to SVGIG. The CDR3 runs 12 amino acids, cysteine and phenylalanine included. Of the read, only the CDR3 DNA is kept; its 36 bases are in frame from base 1. The library was obtained by the immunoSEQ multiplex PCR assay. Rearranged TCR beta chain sequences were amplified with the hsTCRB Kit following the manufacturer's protocol. Sequencing of TCRB libraries was carried out on an Illumina MiSeq. Regarding the original processing steps: Demultiplexing, trimming and gene mapping were performed with the kit vendor's proprietary platform. Not all clones reach the TCRdb copy of this immuneACCESS table, which keeps in-frame sequences only. Checked studies attribute under half of the gap to unresolved V genes and leave the rest unexplained. V, J and clone size derive from that table, while D and trimming were established from the DNA sequence. This sample has about 33,000 clones in its table, and roughly 71% of those were observed once. About 9% of the sample goes to the ten largest clones.

General conclusions and limits of the study: Changes in the top peripheral T cell clonotypes picked up by TCRB sequencing did not appear to be linked to pseudoprogression. Selection of PBMC samples for TCRB deep sequencing was based on availability. Across multiple MHC alleles, vaccine-induced immune responses were seen in approximately 93% of patients. According to the authors, sample limitations meant that analyses of patient blood samples could not be reproduced.

The time point label of this sample denotes: week 47, end of study. Each vaccine dose was 300 ug of a 20-mer mutant IDH1 peptide in Montanide, given subcutaneously with topical imiquimod. Patients were given eight vaccinations, in weeks 1, 3, 5, 7, 11, 15, 19 and 23, which matched visits V03 through V10. Newly diagnosed WHO grade 3 or 4 IDH1-mutant astrocytomas showing loss of nuclear ATRX were present in the donors. The samples were drawn from NOA16, a multicentre, single-arm, open-label phase I trial in Germany that tested a mutant IDH1 peptide vaccine in humans for the first time. Genomic DNA for TCRB sequencing was extracted from EDTA blood using the DNeasy Blood and Tissue Kit. As concerns this clone: This receptor's antigen is unknown. Base quality data are lacking; no much larger clone is found one base away.

Recombination linked TRBV30 to TRBJ2-5; 11 bases in between match TRBD2. This receptor was obtained from a man aged 35-49 years with glioma. The sample here was PBMCs, taken from a glioma patient whose treatment included an IDH1 peptide vaccine. CDR3 region: CAWGTSGETQYF. The DNA sequence is as follows: TGTGCCTGGGGGACTAGCGGAGAGACCCAGTACTTC. The full variable domain, with segments outside the CDR3 supplied by the reference TRBV30 and TRBJ2-5 proteins, appears as SQTIHQWPATLVQPVGSPLSLECTVEGTSNPNLYWYRQAAGRGLQLLFYSVGIGQISSEVPQNLSASRPQDRQFILSSKKLLLSDSGFYLCAWGTSGETQYFGPGTRLLVL.